These 31 T cell receptor beta chains originate from one sample sequenced in a study of T-cell memory formation after mild COVID-19. TCRdb reprocessed the 5' RACE reads via MiXCR and lists one record per CDR3 protein. The sample includes roughly 150,000 distinct CDR3 sequences, approximately 13% of them seen just once. The sequencing sample was made of PBMCs or a T cell subset sorted from them (not recorded which). These TCRs come from a man aged 18 to 30 who had mild COVID-19 (a few samples of this study predate the infection). Cell type and time point are not known.

This clonotype was seen only a few times. Written as DNA, the CDR3 is TGTGCCAGCAGCTCGGGACAGGGAAGACGGTCAGATACGCAGTATTTT. Its protein is CASSSGQGRRSDTQYF. The rearrangement joins TRBV7-6 to TRBJ2-3, with TRBD1 matching over 9 bases. CDR3 length: 16 residues. V gave up 4 bases and J gave up 4 bases; unmatched junction bases: 9. Germline V gene sequence: CDR1 SGHVS, CDR2 FNYEAQ.

In this sample, this clonotype turned up a few times. J is TRBJ1-1 and V is TRBV4-1; no firm D call. Trimming removed 3 bases from V and 9 bases from J, with 20 bases in between. The CDR3 contains 15 residues. Germline V gives CDR1 MGHRA, CDR2 YSYEKL. This CDR3 is CASSQISTAEGKAFF. The CDR3 nucleotides read TGCGCCAGCAGCCAGATTAGCACGGCGGAGGGAAAAGCTTTCTTT.

The chain links TRBV10-3 to TRBJ1-1, with no clear D. This CDR3 contains 14 residues. The ends were cut back, 4 bases at V and 2 bases at J, with 11 bases in the middle. CDR1 is ENHRY and CDR2 is SYGVKD in the germline V gene. CDR3 sequence reads: CAISVRADNTEAFF. The CDR3 nucleotides are TGTGCCATCAGTGTAAGGGCAGATAACACTGAAGCTTTCTTT.

This clonotype was detected ten times or more. The V call is TRBV5-6, the J call TRBJ2-1, with 9 bases that match TRBD1. J gave up 6 bases and V 4 bases, and 8 bases lay outside the gene matches. CDR3 length equals 15 residues. The germline V gene has CDR1 SGHDT and CDR2 YYEEEE. The CDR3 coding sequence is TGTGCCAGCAGCGACCCGGGACAGGGAAGCAATGAGCAGTTCTTC. It codes for CASSDPGQGSNEQFF.

By share, this clonotype ranks as medium-sized. The chain links TRBV7-2 to TRBJ2-6, with no clear D. The ends were cut back, 0 bases at V and 2 bases at J, with 2 bases in the middle. The CDR3 runs 14 residues. Germline assignment: CDR1 SGHTA and CDR2 FQGNSA. The DNA of the CDR3 is TGTGCCAGCAGCTTAGCGACTGGGGCCAACGTCCTGACTTTC. It translates to CASSLATGANVLTF.

V gene TRBV12-3 or TRBV12-4 combines with J gene TRBJ2-3; 8 positions agree with TRBD1. The CDR3 runs 14 residues. The J segment lost 5 bases and the V segment lost 7 bases, leaving 8 bases of the junction unmatched. The chain's CDR3 is CASTLGRGRDTQYF. Here the CDR3 DNA reads TGTGCCAGCACCTTGGGCAGGGGGCGAGATACGCAGTATTTT.

The CDR3 DNA follows: TGTGCCAGCAGTTCCGGGACACCCGACGAGCAGTACTTC. It translates to CASSSGTPDEQYF. The chain has TRBV6-6 and TRBJ2-7; possible D gene TRBD1, 6 bases. This CDR3 contains 13 residues. Germline V gene lookup returns CDR1 MNHNY and CDR2 SVGAGI (reference sequence). V gave up 4 bases and J gave up 5 bases, with 12 bases separating them.

This clonotype was seen a few times. The V gene is TRBV5-1, the J gene TRBJ2-3; D gene unclear. There are 15 residues in the CDR3. In germline, CDR1 is SGHRS, CDR2 YFSETQ. Trimming took off 0 bases at V and 3 bases at J, with 11 bases between the two ends. CDR3 in DNA: TGCGCCAGCAGCTTGGGGCAGTCGAGAACAGATACGCAGTATTTT. Amino acid sequence: CASSLGQSRTDTQYF.

The chain couples TRBV5-1 to TRBJ2-3; 9 bases match TRBD2. CDR1 and CDR2 (germline): SGHRS, YFSETQ. V trimming: 1 base; J trimming: 1 base; junction bases outside the gene matches: 4. There are 16 residues in the CDR3. The CDR3 DNA reads TGCGCCAGCAGCTTGACCATAGCGGGGGGCACAGATACGCAGTATTTT. Its translation: CASSLTIAGGTDTQYF.

This clonotype was detected only a few times. The rearrangement joins TRBV6-2 or TRBV6-3 to TRBJ2-3; the D is unclear. Germline V gene lookup returns CDR1 MNHEY and CDR2 SVGEGT. There are 13 residues in the CDR3. Trimming shortened V by 2 bases and J by 2 bases, and 5 bases separated the two germline ends. The CDR3 loop reads CASSYGITDTQYF. CDR3 DNA: TGTGCCAGCAGTTACGGGATCACAGATACGCAGTATTTT.

The V gene is TRBV6-5, the J gene TRBJ1-2; no clear D. Trimming removed 3 bases from V and 8 bases from J, with 10 bases in between. CDR1 is MNHEY, CDR2 SVGAGI, per germline. The CDR3 loop spans 12 amino acids. CDR3 region: CASSYNGHGYTF. The CDR3 DNA reads as TGTGCCAGCAGTTATAATGGGCACGGCTACACCTTC.

This clonotype was observed at least ten times. This chain connects TRBV4-2 to TRBJ2-3, with unresolved D. Germline CDR1 and CDR2: LGHNA and YNFKEQ. The length of the CDR3 is 17 residues. V lost 0 bases and J lost 4, with 17 bases in between. As DNA, the CDR3 is TGTGCCAGCAGCCAAGATTGGCGGCTAGATCCCCCAGATACGCAGTATTTT. Translating it yields CASSQDWRLDPPDTQYF.

This clonotype was seen more than once but under ten times. CDR3 region: CSGVNYNEQFF. CDR3 DNA: TGCAGTGGAGTGAATTACAATGAGCAGTTCTTC. This sequence joins TRBV20-1 and TRBJ2-1; no clear D gene. Trimming left V 7 bases short and J 4 bases short, with 8 bases between. The CDR3 length is 11 residues. Germline loops: CDR1 DFQATT, CDR2 SNEGSKA (reference sequence).

This clonotype was seen a handful of times. The chain carries TRBV9 and TRBJ2-2; TRBD2 is a possible D gene (6 bases). Trimming removed 0 bases from V and 2 bases from J, with 14 bases in between. The CDR3 covers 17 residues. Per the germline V gene, CDR1 is SGDLS and CDR2 is YYNGEE. The CDR3 DNA sequence: TGTGCCAGCAGCGTAGGAGGAGGGCGGTCCAACACCGGGGAGCTGTTTTTT. Protein sequence: CASSVGGGRSNTGELFF.

This clonotype occurred many times. The V and J genes are TRBV14 and TRBJ2-7; possible D gene TRBD2, 5 bases. CDR1 is SGHDN and CDR2 is FVKESK in the germline V gene. The V end was cut by 0 bases, the J end by 2 bases, with 11 bases between. The CDR3 covers 15 residues. CDR3 DNA sequence: TGTGCCAGCAGCCAAGAGATTCGGGGTGCCTACGAGCAGTACGTC. Translating gives CASSQEIRGAYEQYV.

The chain couples TRBV12-3 or TRBV12-4 to TRBJ2-5, with D maybe TRBD1 (5 bases). CDR3 length equals 13 residues. Deletions cut 3 bases from V and 10 bases from J, with 15 bases between. The CDR3 bases are TGTGCCAGCAGTTTGGGGCAGGGCCTGAACCAGTACTTC. Translation gives CASSLGQGLNQYF.

The J gene is TRBJ1-1, the V gene TRBV7-3; D not resolved. The V end lost 5 bases, the J end lost 1 base, and 14 bases lay between the germline ends. The germline V gene encodes CDR1 SGHTA and CDR2 FQGTGA. This CDR3 comprises 15 residues. The DNA for the CDR3 is TGTGCCAGCAGCCGAACCCGGGCAGAGAACACTGAAGCTTTCTTT. Residues: CASSRTRAENTEAFF.

The CDR3 is CASSSWGQPYEQYF. The CDR3 coding sequence is TGTGCCAGCAGCTCCTGGGGACAGCCGTACGAGCAGTACTTC. The V gene is TRBV7-9, the J gene TRBJ2-7, with 7 bases lining up with TRBD1. This CDR3 is built from 14 residues. The germline V gene has CDR1 SEHNR and CDR2 FQNEAQ (reference sequence). The junction had 7 bases not matched to a gene; V was cut back by 4 bases and J by 4 bases.

This clonotype has just a few counts. V gene TRBV5-1 combines with J gene TRBJ2-5; 9 bases are shared with TRBD2. Germline assignment: CDR1 SGHRS and CDR2 YFSETQ. V was pared by 0 bases and J by 5 bases, with 8 bases of the junction left unmatched. CDR3 size: 16 residues. The DNA of the CDR3 is TGCGCCAGCAGCTTGGAGGGAGCTAGCGGGGCCGAGACCCAGTACTTC. Translating gives CASSLEGASGAETQYF.

Ten or more counts support this clonotype. The gene calls are TRBV7-2 and TRBJ2-1; 10 bases fit TRBD2. Germline V gene sequence: CDR1 SGHTA, CDR2 FQGNSA. This CDR3 has 14 amino acids. V lost 2 bases and J lost 8; bases outside the gene matches: 3. In DNA form, the CDR3 reads TGTGCCAGCAGCTTACGGCTAGCGGGGGATGAGCAGTTCTTC. Its translation: CASSLRLAGDEQFF.

J is TRBJ2-3 and V is TRBV7-6, with TRBD2 matching 9 bases. J gave up 2 bases and V 5 bases, and 11 bases lay outside the gene matches. Germline V gives CDR1 SGHVS, CDR2 FNYEAQ. The CDR3 spans 17 residues. CDR3 sequence reads: CASSGGIAGAPTDTQYF. DNA for the CDR3: TGTGCCAGCAGCGGGGGGATAGCGGGGGCCCCCACAGATACGCAGTATTTT.

The chain links TRBV7-9 to TRBJ2-2; D is ambiguous. Germline V CDR1 and CDR2: SEHNR, FQNEAQ (reference sequence). The CDR3 totals 9 residues. V gave up 8 bases and J gave up 6 bases, with 1 base separating them. The CDR3 loop is CASPGELFF. CDR3 nucleotides: TGTGCCAGCCCCGGGGAGCTGTTTTTT.

The chain couples TRBV27 to TRBJ2-7, with 12 bases lining up with TRBD1. With 6 bases clipped from V and 7 bases from J, the junction kept 10 bases outside the gene matches. The CDR3 has 15 residues. Germline V gene data show CDR1 as MNHEY and CDR2 as SMNVEV (reference sequence). The CDR3 is CASRGWDRGPQEQYF. As DNA, the CDR3 is TGTGCCAGCAGGGGGTGGGACAGGGGGCCGCAGGAGCAGTACTTC.

This clonotype appeared a few times. The chain is built from TRBV21-1 and TRBJ1-2; no DNA check was done on the table's D call, TRBD1. TRBV21-1 is shown as a pseudogene. CDR3 length: 15 amino acids. The CDR3 spells CASSNSDRHHYGYTF. CDR3 in DNA: TGTGCCAGCAGCAATTCGGACAGGCATCACTATGGCTACACCTTC.

This clonotype was observed a handful of times. The genes are TRBV29-1 and TRBJ1-5; 7 bases match TRBD1. Germline trimming cut 5 bases from V and 1 base from J; bases unmatched to any gene: 8. Germline assignment: CDR1 SQVTM and CDR2 ANQGSEA. The CDR3 is 15 amino acids. CDR3 loop: CSVRTGTESNQPQHF. The CDR3 DNA reads as TGCAGCGTTCGTACTGGGACAGAGAGCAATCAGCCCCAGCATTTT. Full variable domain (outside the CDR3, taken from reference TRBV29-1 and TRBJ1-5): SAVISQKPSRDICQRGTSLTIQCQVDSQVTMMFWYRQQPGQSLTLIATANQGSEATYESGFVIDKFPISRPNLTFSTLTVSNMSPEDSSIYLCSVRTGTESNQPQHFGDGTRLSIL.

Ten or more counts support this clonotype. The chain employs TRBV7-8 and TRBJ1-5; the D gene is possibly TRBD1 (5 bases). Germline CDR1 is SGHVS and CDR2 is FQNEAQ. V shed 4 bases and J shed 2 bases, with 15 bases lying between them. The CDR3 contains 16 residues. The DNA for the CDR3 is TGTGCCAGCAGCTCCCACGACAGCGGGGGCAATCAGCCCCAGCATTTT. Encoded protein: CASSSHDSGGNQPQHF.

The chain uses TRBV4-1 and TRBJ1-1; possibly TRBD1 for D (5 bases). Germline CDR1 and CDR2: MGHRA and YSYEKL. The CDR3 contains 18 residues. V gave up 4 bases and J gave up 7 bases, with 28 bases separating them. CDR3 bases: TGCGCCAGCAGCCGAGACGTACCCGGGACCGGTGCAGGCCATGAAGCTTTCTTT. This gives the protein CASSRDVPGTGAGHEAFF.

The rearrangement joins TRBV20-1 to TRBJ2-5, with 7 bases identical to TRBD2. V lost 0 bases and J lost 5; bases outside the gene matches: 9. The CDR3 loop spans 15 amino acids. Germline V gives CDR1 DFQATT, CDR2 SNEGSKA (reference sequence). Written as DNA, the CDR3 is TGCAGTGCTAGAGATCCGAGCGGGGCAGGGGAGACCCAGTACTTC. This sequence encodes CSARDPSGAGETQYF.

This clonotype was seen a few times. The J gene is TRBJ2-7, the V gene TRBV20-1; D is tentatively TRBD1 or TRBD2 (5 bases each). Looked up from germline, CDR1 is DFQATT and CDR2 is SNEGSKA (reference sequence). CDR3 length equals 13 residues. Between the trimmed V and J ends, which lost 3 bases and 6 bases, there was a span of 15 bases. The CDR3 loop is CSASVPGLFEQYV. The DNA for the CDR3 is TGCAGTGCTAGCGTCCCGGGGCTCTTCGAGCAGTACGTC.

The CDR3 spells CASSFSGGESYNEQFF. For the CDR3, the DNA is TGCGCCAGCAGCTTTTCTGGGGGCGAATCCTACAATGAGCAGTTCTTC. This chain connects TRBV5-1 to TRBJ2-1, with a weak D call TRBD1 (6 bases). The V gene lost 2 bases and the J gene lost 1 base, with 13 bases spanning the gap. The CDR3 spans 16 residues. Germline loops: CDR1 SGHRS, CDR2 YFSETQ.

J is TRBJ1-1 and V is TRBV7-2; D unclear. This CDR3 contains 14 residues. Trimming removed 5 bases at V and 3 bases at J, with 13 bases between. Germline V lookup: CDR1 SGHTA, CDR2 FQGNSA. The CDR3 nucleotides are TGTGCCAGCAGCCGAAGGGTGGGAGACACTGAAGCTTTCTTT. It yields the protein CASSRRVGDTEAFF.